The source of this TCR beta chain is a study of blood T cell repertoires in COVID-19. Study background: Symptom resolution, clearance, or two negative PCRs marked the recovered donors of Cohort 3.

With regard to this clone: In the same sample, other DNA sequences code for this CDR3.

Profiled with immunoSEQ multiplex PCR; TCRdb holds only in-frame clones, not every one. The repertoire holds roughly 160,000 clones, with roughly 78% as singletons. The V and J ends lost 5 bases and 1 base respectively, with 5 bases between them. The CDR3 has 12 amino acids. Germline V lookup: CDR1 SNHLY, CDR2 FYNNEI. This chain joins TRBV2 and TRBJ1-1; no firm D call. This sequence was found in a woman between 65 and 79 years old in a cohort exposed to, infected with or recovered from COVID-19 (not recorded which). Sample: PBMCs or T cells enriched from blood (not recorded which). The CDR3 coding sequence is TGTGCCAGCAGTAGACAGAACACTGAAGCTTTCTTT. Translated, it gives CASSRQNTEAFF. The entire variable domain, with the rest obtained from reference TRBV2 and TRBJ1-1, is as follows: EPEVTQTPSHQVTQMGQEVILRCVPISNHLYFYWYRQILGQKVEFLVSFYNNEISEKSEIFDDQFSVERPDGSNFTLKIRSTKLEDSAMYFCASSRQNTEAFFGQGTRLTVV.